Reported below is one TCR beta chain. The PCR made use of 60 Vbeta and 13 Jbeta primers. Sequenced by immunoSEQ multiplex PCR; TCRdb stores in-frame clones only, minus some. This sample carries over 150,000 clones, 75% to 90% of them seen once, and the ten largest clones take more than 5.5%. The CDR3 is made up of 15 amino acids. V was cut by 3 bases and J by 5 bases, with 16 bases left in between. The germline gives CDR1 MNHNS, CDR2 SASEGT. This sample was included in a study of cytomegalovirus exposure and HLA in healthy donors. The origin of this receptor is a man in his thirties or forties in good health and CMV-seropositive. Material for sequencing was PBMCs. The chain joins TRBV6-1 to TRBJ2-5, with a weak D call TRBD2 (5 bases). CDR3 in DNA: TGTGCCAGCAGTGAGGTCAGCCTGTCGGGGGAGACCCAGTACTTC. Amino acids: CASSEVSLSGETQYF.